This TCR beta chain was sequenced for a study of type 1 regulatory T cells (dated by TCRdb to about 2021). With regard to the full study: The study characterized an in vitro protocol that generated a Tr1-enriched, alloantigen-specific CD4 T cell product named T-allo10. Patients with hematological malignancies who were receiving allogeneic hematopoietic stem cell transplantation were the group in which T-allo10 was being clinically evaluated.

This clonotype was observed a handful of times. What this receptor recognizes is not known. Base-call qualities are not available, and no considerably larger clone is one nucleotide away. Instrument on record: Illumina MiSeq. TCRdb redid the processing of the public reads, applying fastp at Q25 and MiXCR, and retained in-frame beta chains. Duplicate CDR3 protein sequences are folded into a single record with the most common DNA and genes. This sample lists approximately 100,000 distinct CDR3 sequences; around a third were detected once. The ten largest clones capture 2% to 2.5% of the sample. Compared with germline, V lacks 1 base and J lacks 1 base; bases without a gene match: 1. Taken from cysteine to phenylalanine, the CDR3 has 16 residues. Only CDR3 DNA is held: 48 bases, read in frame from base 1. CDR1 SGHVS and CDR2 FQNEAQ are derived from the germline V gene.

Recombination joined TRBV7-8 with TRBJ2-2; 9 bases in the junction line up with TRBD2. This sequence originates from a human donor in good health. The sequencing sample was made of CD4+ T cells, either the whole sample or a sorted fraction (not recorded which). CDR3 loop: CASSLGSGGNTGELFF. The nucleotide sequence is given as TGTGCCAGCAGCTTAGGTAGCGGGGGGAACACCGGGGAGCTGTTTTTT.